Below are 25 T cell receptor beta chains sequenced from a single sample in a study of Ad26.COV2.S vaccination and SARS-CoV-2 variants (dated by TCRdb to 2020 to 2023). Library preparation employed the immunoSEQ multiplex PCR assay. TCRdb holds this immuneACCESS table with in-frame rearrangements only. Some clones are missing; in checked studies, unresolved V genes explain under half, and the rest has no known cause. The sample includes 300,000 to 400,000 clones, with around 88% observed a single time. Together, the top ten hold roughly 5% of the sample. The meaning of the sample's treatment or condition label: some 20 received Ad26.COV2.S at low or high dose, single or two shots; roughly five received placebo; per-sample allocation not given. For vaccine and placebo recipients, the sequenced repertoires came from samples collected on day 63 after the first injection. The sample was peripheral blood, taken in a trial of Ad26.COV2.S vaccine versus placebo. The receptors shown here come from a person aged 18-60 years who received the Ad26.COV2.S COVID-19 vaccine or a placebo.

The chain is built from TRBV24-1 and TRBJ1-2; unclear D gene. The CDR3 consists of 9 residues. Trimming pared 12 bases from V and 8 bases from J, leaving 9 bases between. The germline CDR1 and CDR2 sequences are KGHDR and SFDVKD. This CDR3 reads CAPVQGYTF. CDR3 coding DNA: TGTGCCCCGGTACAAGGCTACACCTTC.

The rearrangement links TRBV3-1 (or the pseudogene TRBV3-2) to TRBJ2-7, with D tentatively TRBD1 or TRBD2 (7 bases each). Germline V CDR1 and CDR2: LGHDT, YNNKEL (reference sequence). This CDR3 contains 12 residues. V dropped 4 bases and J dropped 7 bases, with 11 bases sitting between them. CDR3 sequence (DNA): TGTGCCAGCAGCCGGGAGGGGGCAGAGCAGTACTTC. Residues: CASSREGAEQYF.

The chain has TRBV27 and TRBJ1-5, with no clear D. The CDR3 is made up of 15 amino acids. V was cut by 5 bases and J by 3 bases, with 14 bases left in between. Germline assignment: CDR1 MNHEY and CDR2 SMNVEV (reference sequence). The CDR3 here is CASSPNLSPNQPQHF. CDR3 in DNA: TGTGCCAGCAGTCCCAATCTTTCACCCAATCAGCCCCAGCATTTT.

Here the CDR3 reads CASSYSRAGEAFF. The CDR3 DNA reads TGTGCCAGCAGTTACTCGAGGGCAGGTGAAGCTTTCTTT. This chain connects TRBV6-5 to TRBJ1-1, with D uncertain. The CDR3 consists of 13 residues. The germline V gene encodes CDR1 MNHEY and CDR2 SVGAGI. V lost 0 bases, J lost 7 bases, and 9 bases lay in between.

CDR3 in amino acids: CASQTGGPRTGELFF. The CDR3 DNA follows: TGTGCCAGTCAAACAGGGGGCCCGCGTACCGGGGAGCTGTTTTTT. The chain links TRBV19 to TRBJ2-2; 9 nucleotides align to TRBD1. This CDR3 comprises 15 residues. With V trimmed by 8 bases and J by 5 bases, 9 bases remained unmatched. Per the germline V gene, CDR1 is LNHDA and CDR2 is SQIVND (reference sequence).

This rearrangement joins TRBV7-2 to TRBJ1-1; no clear D. The V gene lost 1 base and the J gene lost 0 bases, with 9 bases spanning the gap. From germline, CDR1 is SGHTA and CDR2 FQGNSA. The CDR3 is 15 amino acids. The CDR3: CASSLGDLMNTEAFF. The CDR3 bases are TGTGCCAGCAGCTTAGGAGACCTCATGAACACTGAAGCTTTCTTT.

A word on this clone: Other DNA sequences in this sample translate to the same CDR3. V usage is TRBV18 and J usage is TRBJ2-5; D is unresolved. CDR3 size: 11 residues. V lost 3 bases and J 4 bases, leaving 3 bases between the germline ends. CDR1 is KGHSH and CDR2 is LQKENI in the germline V gene. The CDR3 sequence: CASSPGETQYF. The DNA of the CDR3 is TGTGCCAGCTCACCGGGAGAGACCCAGTACTTC.

This clone occurred once. The rearrangement links TRBV3-1 (or the pseudogene TRBV3-2) to TRBJ1-4; D is uncertain. Germline values: CDR1 LGHDT, CDR2 YNNKEL (reference sequence). This CDR3 is 15 amino acids long. The V end lost 0 bases, the J end lost 5 bases, and 10 bases lay between the germline ends. The CDR3: CASSQDFGPNEKLFF. The CDR3 DNA is TGTGCCAGCAGCCAAGACTTCGGACCCAATGAAAAACTGTTTTTT.

V and J are TRBV10-3 and TRBJ2-1; 8 nucleotides line up with TRBD1. The CDR3 has 16 residues. Trimming removed 10 bases from V and 0 bases from J; junction bases left unmatched: 11. Germline V gene sequence: CDR1 ENHRY, CDR2 SYGVKD. The DNA for the CDR3 is TGTGCCACCGACAGGGGACAACAGAGCTCCTACAATGAGCAGTTCTTC. It encodes CATDRGQQSSYNEQFF.

This chain connects TRBV6-1 to TRBJ1-2, with D uncertain. Germline CDR1 MNHNS, CDR2 SASEGT. The CDR3 covers 14 residues. Trimming left V 3 bases short and J 0 bases short, with 8 bases between. CDR3 in amino acids: CASSDGPANYGYTF. Written as DNA, the CDR3 is TGTGCCAGCAGTGATGGGCCAGCTAACTATGGCTACACCTTC.

The rearrangement links TRBV7-9 to TRBJ1-5; 11 nucleotides line up with TRBD1. The length of the CDR3 is 12 residues. Unmatched junction bases numbered 4, after V lost 5 bases and J lost 13 bases. Germline assignment: CDR1 SEHNR and CDR2 FQNEAQ (reference sequence). CDR3 sequence (DNA): TGTGCCAGCAGCGCCGGGACAGGGGGGCAGCATTTT. Amino acids: CASSAGTGGQHF.

V and J are TRBV7-9 and TRBJ2-5; D is possibly TRBD1 (6 bases). The CDR3 covers 15 residues. CDR1 is SEHNR and CDR2 is FQNEAQ in the germline V gene (reference sequence). V lost 7 bases and J lost 5, with 20 bases in between. CDR3 sequence reads: CASTKGEGVFETQYF. Written as DNA, the CDR3 is TGTGCCAGCACAAAAGGAGAGGGGGTATTCGAGACCCAGTACTTC.

The chain employs TRBV28 and TRBJ2-2; D not resolved. The CDR3 covers 18 residues. Germline CDR1 reads MDHEN; CDR2 reads SYDVKM. V lost 6 bases and J lost 0, with 20 bases in between. The CDR3 sequence: CASSHLDMGRTNTGELFF. In DNA form, the CDR3 reads TGTGCCAGCAGCCACCTTGATATGGGTCGAACGAACACCGGGGAGCTGTTTTTT.

The V and J genes are TRBV27 and TRBJ1-5, with unresolved D. The germline CDR1 and CDR2 sequences are MNHEY and SMNVEV (reference sequence). V lost 0 bases and J 9 bases, leaving 9 bases between the germline ends. CDR3 size: 13 residues. CDR3 bases: TGTGCCAGCAGTTTATCGGAGAGGCGGCCCCAGCATTTT. Translating it yields CASSLSERRPQHF.

The CDR3 coding sequence is TGTGCCAGCAGCGATTACAGGGCTGGCAATCAGCCCCAGCATTTT. It codes for CASSDYRAGNQPQHF. The chain combines TRBV2 with TRBJ1-5, with a possible D match to TRBD1 (6 bases). The V gene's germline CDR1 is SNHLY and CDR2 FYNNEI. The CDR3 has 15 residues. Trimming removed 6 bases from V and 2 bases from J, with 14 bases in between. The whole variable domain, remainder taken from reference TRBV2 and TRBJ1-5, is EPEVTQTPSHQVTQMGQEVILRCVPISNHLYFYWYRQILGQKVEFLVSFYNNEISEKSEIFDDQFSVERPDGSNFTLKIRSTKLEDSAMYFCASSDYRAGNQPQHFGDGTRLSIL.

The chain carries TRBV9 and TRBJ2-1; 9 bases are shared with TRBD2. V gave up 5 bases and J gave up 2 bases; unmatched junction bases: 8. CDR1 and CDR2 (germline): SGDLS, YYNGEE. The CDR3 sequence is 16 residues long. CDR3: CASSHHSGSAYNEQFF. The CDR3 DNA sequence: TGTGCCAGCAGTCATCATAGCGGGAGTGCCTACAATGAGCAGTTCTTC.

This rearrangement joins TRBV19 to TRBJ2-7; the match to TRBD2 covers 8 bases. V was clipped by 1 base and J by 7 bases; unmatched bases: 9. The CDR3 has 15 residues. Germline values: CDR1 LNHDA, CDR2 SQIVND (reference sequence). CDR3 coding DNA: TGTGCCAGTAGTATAGCAGGCGGACTAGCTCAGGAGCAGTACTTC. Translating it yields CASSIAGGLAQEQYF.

The V call is TRBV24-1, the J call TRBJ2-1; 8 positions match TRBD2. The germline V gene has CDR1 KGHDR and CDR2 SFDVKD. V shed 9 bases and J 4 bases; nucleotides not matched to a gene: 4. CDR3 size: 13 residues. The CDR3 protein is CATSGLGYNEQFF. CDR3 DNA: TGTGCCACCTCGGGACTAGGTTACAATGAGCAGTTCTTC.

This chain connects TRBV19 to TRBJ1-1, with D hard to call. Germline V lookup: CDR1 LNHDA, CDR2 SQIVND (reference sequence). Trimming cost V 3 bases and J 3 bases, with 11 bases left between them. This CDR3 is built from 14 residues. The CDR3 protein is CASSMRGRDTEAFF. DNA of the CDR3: TGTGCCAGTAGTATGCGAGGGAGGGACACTGAAGCTTTCTTT.

V and J are TRBV21-1 and TRBJ2-7; TRBD2 is the table's D call, not checked against the DNA. TRBV21-1 counts as a pseudogene. This CDR3 comprises 10 residues. The CDR3 reads CASSFLEQYF. CDR3 DNA: TGTGCCAGCTCTTTCCTCGAGCAGTACTTC.

The V call is TRBV4-1, the J call TRBJ2-7, with D possibly being TRBD1 (6 bases). Germline lookup yields CDR1 MGHRA and CDR2 YSYEKL. With 2 bases removed from V and 0 bases from J, the gap between germline ends came to 8 bases. CDR3 length: 14 amino acids. The DNA of the CDR3 is TGCGCCAGCAGCCAAAGGGGGAACTCCTACGAGCAGTACTTC. Protein product: CASSQRGNSYEQYF.

The rearrangement links TRBV5-4 to TRBJ1-1; D not resolved. This CDR3 is built from 13 residues. Germline lookup yields CDR1 SGHNT and CDR2 YYREEE (reference sequence). V was clipped by 4 bases and J by 1 base, with 8 bases between them. DNA for the CDR3: TGTGCCAGCAGCGTGAGATCGAACACTGAAGCTTTCTTT. Its protein product is CASSVRSNTEAFF.

V gene TRBV28 combines with J gene TRBJ1-1, with 8 bases matching TRBD1. Germline lookup yields CDR1 MDHEN and CDR2 SYDVKM. Unmatched junction bases numbered 8, after V lost 6 bases and J lost 5 bases. CDR3 length equals 14 residues. The CDR3 DNA follows: TGTGCCAGCAGAGCCTCAGGGGGCGCGACTGAAGCTTTCTTT. This encodes CASRASGGATEAFF.

This clone turned up a few times. V gene TRBV30 combines with J gene TRBJ2-5; TRBD2 matches at 8 bases. The V segment lost 2 bases and the J segment 3 bases; nucleotides outside the gene matches: 2. Germline values: CDR1 GTSNPN, CDR2 SVGIG (reference sequence). CDR3 length equals 13 residues. The CDR3 sequence is CAWSSGGEETQYF. CDR3 nucleotides: TGTGCCTGGAGTTCGGGGGGGGAAGAGACCCAGTACTTC.

This clone was recorded a few times. V gene TRBV7-9 combines with J gene TRBJ1-6; TRBD1 might be the D (5 bases). The CDR3 spans 13 residues. Germline V gives CDR1 SEHNR, CDR2 FQNEAQ (reference sequence). Between the trimmed V and J ends, which lost 2 bases and 9 bases, there was a span of 8 bases. CDR3 bases: TGTGCCAGCAGCTTATCAGGGAGTTCACCCCTCCACTTT. Amino acids: CASSLSGSSPLHF.